The clone carrying this T cell receptor (beta chain) was counted between two and nine times. Its target is not known. Amplification from RNA transcripts yielded the TCR beta CDR3 regions. First-round RT-PCR relied on HTBI primers, and a second-round multiplex PCR came next. TCRdb recomputed calls from the multiplex PCR reads with MiXCR, one row per CDR3 protein. The table includes around 1,000,000 distinct CDR3 sequences, less than 45% detected once. The trim removed 5 bases at V and 3 bases at J, leaving 7 bases unmatched. The CDR3 loop spans 16 amino acids. The germline gives CDR1 MNHEY, CDR2 SMNVEV (reference sequence). These data belong to a study of Graves' ophthalmopathy and Graves' hyperthyroidism. Whole-study results and caveats: Blood contained most expanded thyroid clonotypes exceeding 0.001 frequency.

Sample: peripheral blood or thyroid tissue (not recorded which). The clonotype originates from an adult man with Graves' hyperthyroidism. The chain couples TRBV27 to TRBJ2-6; 7 bases agree with TRBD1. The CDR3 protein is CASSVPRGIGANVLTF. CDR3 nucleotides: TGTGCCAGCAGTGTACCCAGGGGGATTGGGGCCAACGTCCTGACTTTC.